The TCR beta chain under discussion was sequenced for a study of T cells in Graves' hyperthyroidism and ophthalmopathy. The CDR3 length is 13 residues. V was clipped by 5 bases and J by 9 bases, with 15 bases between them. Amplification targeted TCR beta CDR3 regions from RNA transcripts. When the TCR CDR3 underwent first-round RT-PCR, the HTBI primer set was used. One entry per CDR3 protein, called by TCRdb with MiXCR from the multiplex PCR reads. Among nearly 600,000 distinct CDR3 sequences listed, around 14% were seen once. This clonotype was seen repeatedly, ten times or more. This TCR derives from a woman between 25 and 40 years old with Graves' hyperthyroidism that later progressed to Graves' ophthalmopathy. The sample was blood. The V call is TRBV12-3 or TRBV12-4, the J call TRBJ2-3; D possibly corresponds to TRBD2 (5 bases). The CDR3 spells CASSPRTPDTQYF. Here the CDR3 DNA reads TGTGCCAGCAGTCCACGGACTCCCGACACGCAGTATTTT.